The 4 T cell receptor beta chains below were found in one sample sequenced in a study of vaccination and CD4 T cells after COVID-19. Time point meaning: late sampling 161 to 241 days after vaccination in a few convalescent patients. Indicated treatment: roughly 10-day PBMC culture with coronavirus spike peptide pools or control peptides (ViraFEST assay). No antigens are known for them. With the Oncomine TCR Beta short-read assay, DNA from cultured CD4+ T cells was sequenced. TCRdb used MiXCR to reprocess the PCR reads, holding one entry per CDR3 protein. Of over 20,000 distinct CDR3 sequences in the sample, less than 40% were seen once. Here the sequenced sample was CD4+ T cells from blood, cultured in vitro, taken about 7 months after SARS-CoV-2 vaccination. The receptors originated from a human donor who had recovered from COVID-19.

This clonotype was seen a handful of times. The chain combines TRBV6-1 with TRBJ2-7; weak D call: TRBD1 (6 bases). The CDR3 length is 14 residues. The V end was cut by 6 bases, the J end by 0 bases, with 12 bases between. The germline CDR1 and CDR2 sequences are MNHNS and SASEGT. The CDR3 DNA sequence: TGTGCCAGCAGACCTCGACAGGACTCCTACGAGCAGTACTTC. The encoded protein is CASRPRQDSYEQYF.

This clonotype has only a few counts. This sequence joins TRBV6-1 and TRBJ2-3; D is uncertain. V was shortened by 10 bases and J by 0 bases, with 8 bases between the two germline ends. Germline assignment: CDR1 MNHNS and CDR2 SASEGT. This CDR3 is built from 12 residues. CDR3 region: CAIRLSTDTQYF. For the CDR3, the DNA is TGTGCCATCCGTCTTAGCACAGATACGCAGTATTTT.

This clonotype was observed a few times. The CDR3 DNA is TGTGCCAGCAGTTTATTAGGCGGCGGGGCGAACCAAGAGACCCAGTACTTC. It specifies CASSLLGGGANQETQYF. The chain combines TRBV28 with TRBJ2-5, with D maybe TRBD2 (6 bases). Trimming took off 1 base at V and 0 bases at J, with 15 bases between the two ends. The CDR3 extends over 17 amino acids. Germline CDR1 is MDHEN and CDR2 is SYDVKM.

The table lists this clonotype with a few counts. J is TRBJ2-1 and V is TRBV27; weak D call: TRBD2 (7 bases). The germline V and J ends were trimmed by 4 bases and 6 bases, with 16 bases remaining between them. The CDR3 length is 15 residues. Germline V CDR1 and CDR2: MNHEY, SMNVEV (reference sequence). CDR3 protein: CASSSKVGGPNEQFF. DNA of the CDR3: TGTGCCAGCAGTTCCAAAGTCGGGGGGCCCAATGAGCAGTTCTTC.